Following are 21 T cell receptor beta chains from one sample sequenced in a study of T cells after posttransplantation cyclophosphamide. A marrow graft followed busulfan-fludarabine conditioning, with cyclophosphamide on days +3 and +4. Method: immunoSEQ multiplex PCR; TCRdb's copy keeps in-frame clones and lacks some. The sample records roughly 17,000 clones, 77% being singletons. This sample comprised CD8+ T cells sorted from PBMCs, obtained roughly 1,900 days after a stem cell transplant with posttransplant cyclophosphamide. The receptors here all came from a female patient aged 40-49 years who received an allogeneic stem cell transplant from a related donor, was CMV-positive, and had no GVHD. Part of the T cell pool may stem from the graft donor.

The chain combines TRBV6-1 with TRBJ1-4; D perhaps matches TRBD1 (6 bases). Between the trimmed V and J ends, which lost 9 bases and 7 bases, there was a span of 12 bases. The CDR3 is 12 amino acids. Germline CDR1 MNHNS, CDR2 SASEGT. CDR3 amino acids: CARTGSTEKLFF. CDR3 DNA: TGTGCCAGGACAGGAAGTACTGAAAAACTGTTTTTT.

In DNA form, the CDR3 reads TGTGCCAGCAGCTTAGGGCTGGGACAGAGCTATGGCTACACCTTC. Its protein is CASSLGLGQSYGYTF. The chain uses TRBV7-9 and TRBJ1-2; 7 bases line up with TRBD1. V shed 1 base, J shed 4 bases, and the junction held 6 bases outside the gene matches. The CDR3 is 15 residues long. CDR1 and CDR2 (germline): SEHNR, FQNEAQ (reference sequence).

The J gene is TRBJ2-6, the V gene TRBV5-1; D unresolved. V lost 0 bases and J lost 4, with 2 bases in between. This CDR3 has 13 residues. CDR1 and CDR2 (germline): SGHRS, YFSETQ. CDR3 loop: CASSLAGANVLTF. The CDR3 DNA reads TGCGCCAGCAGCTTGGCGGGGGCCAACGTCCTGACTTTC.

This clone rates as medium-sized. This chain joins TRBV27 and TRBJ1-6; D may be TRBD1 (5 bases). V lost 8 bases and J 6 bases, leaving 17 bases between the germline ends. The germline V gene encodes CDR1 MNHEY and CDR2 SMNVEV (reference sequence). CDR3 length: 15 residues. The CDR3 region has the DNA TGTGCCAGCTCCCCCCAGGGTCCAGTTAATTCACCCCTCCACTTT. Encoded protein: CASSPQGPVNSPLHF.

The chain carries TRBV5-4 and TRBJ2-1; D possibly corresponds to TRBD2 (7 bases). CDR3 length: 14 residues. From germline, CDR1 is SGHNT and CDR2 YYREEE (reference sequence). V was clipped by 2 bases and J by 8 bases, with 14 bases between them. The DNA for the CDR3 is TGTGCCAGCAGCTTCAGTGGGGGGGCCCATGAGCAGTTCTTC. Translating gives CASSFSGGAHEQFF. Variable domain in full (rest from reference TRBV5-4 and TRBJ2-1): ETGVTQSPTHLIKTRGQQVTLRCSSQSGHNTVSWYQQALGQGPQFIFQYYREEENGRGNFPPRFSGLQFPNYSSELNVNALELDDSALYLCASSFSGGAHEQFFGPGTRLTVL.

The chain couples TRBV5-1 to TRBJ2-7; tentatively, D is TRBD1 (6 bases). The CDR3 covers 16 residues. The V and J ends lost 0 bases and 7 bases respectively, with 20 bases between them. Germline CDR1 and CDR2: SGHRS and YFSETQ. The CDR3 spells CASSLVIRDTYIEQYF. DNA of the CDR3: TGCGCCAGCAGCTTGGTAATTCGGGACACCTACATTGAGCAGTACTTC.

As regards this clone: Other DNA sequences of this sample code for an identical CDR3. V is TRBV4-1 and J is TRBJ2-1; no reliable D call. V dropped 1 base and J dropped 4 bases, with 8 bases sitting between them. Per the germline V gene, CDR1 is MGHRA and CDR2 is YSYEKL. The CDR3 has 14 amino acids. The CDR3 here is CASSQVGGYNEQFF. The CDR3 DNA is TGCGCCAGCAGCCAAGTTGGCGGATACAATGAGCAGTTCTTC.

The V and J genes are TRBV7-4 and TRBJ1-2, with D tentatively TRBD1 (5 bases). This CDR3 spans 15 amino acids. The germline CDR1 and CDR2 sequences are SGHVT and SQSDAQ. Between the trimmed V and J ends, which lost 2 bases and 5 bases, there was a span of 15 bases. CDR3 DNA sequence: TGTGCCAGCAGCTTACCGGGGGGAGACGTGTATGGCTACACCTTC. Residues: CASSLPGGDVYGYTF.

The gene calls are TRBV12-2 and TRBJ2-7; the listed D gene, TRBD1, was not tested against the DNA. TRBV12-2 is described as a pseudogene. The CDR3 runs 15 residues. The CDR3 is CASRLNTAKSYEQYF. In DNA, the CDR3 is TGTGCAAGTCGCTTAAATACAGCTAAGTCCTACGAGCAGTACTTC.

This clone was observed a single time. The chain combines TRBV6-5 with TRBJ2-1, with D uncertain. The CDR3 is made up of 15 amino acids. Per germline, CDR1 MNHEY and CDR2 SVGAGI. The V end was cut by 2 bases, the J end by 9 bases, with 17 bases between. The CDR3 DNA reads as TGTGCCAGCAGTTACCCCACAGCAGTTGTAGGTGAGCAGTTCTTC. Its protein is CASSYPTAVVGEQFF.

This chain links TRBV7-3 with TRBJ2-5, with a tentative D call TRBD1 (7 bases). V was trimmed by 4 bases and J by 2 bases, leaving 11 bases between them. This CDR3 spans 14 amino acids. CDR1 is SGHTA, CDR2 FQGTGA, per germline. The CDR3 loop reads CASSSQGGQETQYF. CDR3 DNA: TGTGCCAGCAGCTCCCAGGGGGGACAAGAGACCCAGTACTTC.

This clone was seen once. The chain combines TRBV11-2 with TRBJ1-1, with 10 bases fitting TRBD1. CDR1 and CDR2 from the germline V gene are SGHAT and FQNNGV. The CDR3 runs 14 residues. J lost 7 bases, V lost 5 bases, and 7 bases had no gene match. The CDR3, as DNA: TGTGCCAGCAGCACCTGGACAGGGGGAGGTGAAGCTTTCTTT. Protein sequence: CASSTWTGGGEAFF.

This chain joins TRBV5-1 and TRBJ1-1; 8 bases are shared with TRBD1. Unmatched junction bases numbered 3, after V lost 3 bases and J lost 5 bases. Germline values: CDR1 SGHRS, CDR2 YFSETQ. This CDR3 region has 13 residues. The CDR3 sequence: CASSSTGGTEAFF. In DNA, the CDR3 is TGCGCCAGCAGCTCAACAGGGGGAACTGAAGCTTTCTTT. The whole variable domain, filled in from reference TRBV5-1 and TRBJ1-1, reads KAGVTQTPRYLIKTRGQQVTLSCSPISGHRSVSWYQQTPGQGLQFLFEYFSETQRNKGNFPGRFSGRQFSNSRSEMNVSTLELGDSALYLCASSSTGGTEAFFGQGTRLTVV.

The V and J genes are TRBV7-3 and TRBJ2-1, with 12 nucleotides matching TRBD1. Germline CDR1 SGHTA, CDR2 FQGTGA. After removal of 5 bases from V and 7 bases from J, the junction contained 9 bases not matched to a gene. The CDR3 consists of 16 residues. CDR3 amino acids: CASSPTPGQGANEQFF. Written as DNA, the CDR3 is TGTGCCAGCAGCCCCACTCCGGGACAGGGGGCGAATGAGCAGTTCTTC.

The V gene is TRBV5-1, the J gene TRBJ2-1, with 14 bases aligning to TRBD2. The V and J ends lost 3 bases and 0 bases, in that order; junction bases with no gene match: 11. CDR3 length equals 20 residues. Germline V gives CDR1 SGHRS, CDR2 YFSETQ. CDR3 in amino acids: CASSWTSGGLALSSYNEQFF. DNA of the CDR3: TGCGCCAGCAGCTGGACTAGCGGGGGGCTTGCCCTAAGCTCCTACAATGAGCAGTTCTTC. Using reference TRBV5-1 and TRBJ2-1 for the parts outside the CDR3, the full variable domain is KAGVTQTPRYLIKTRGQQVTLSCSPISGHRSVSWYQQTPGQGLQFLFEYFSETQRNKGNFPGRFSGRQFSNSRSEMNVSTLELGDSALYLCASSWTSGGLALSSYNEQFFGPGTRLTVL.

This sequence joins TRBV5-3 and TRBJ2-1; D is unclear. Being an ORF, TRBV5-3 has a function that is uncertain. V lost 2 bases to trimming and J lost 6 bases, with 12 bases between them. The CDR3 contains 14 residues. The CDR3 DNA sequence: TGTGCCAGAAGCTTTCACCCCTCGCGCAATGAGCAGTTCTTC. This codes for CARSFHPSRNEQFF.

This clone was picked up a small number of times. This chain joins TRBV28 and TRBJ2-5; D is undetermined. CDR3 length: 13 amino acids. Per the germline V gene, CDR1 is MDHEN and CDR2 is SYDVKM. Between the trimmed V and J ends, which lost 2 bases and 0 bases, there was a span of 4 bases. For the CDR3, the DNA is TGTGCCAGCAGTTTACCGGACCAAGAGACCCAGTACTTC. It is translated as CASSLPDQETQYF.

This clone was picked up a small number of times. This sequence joins TRBV13 and TRBJ2-7; D gene uncertain. V lost 3 bases and J lost 3, with 6 bases in between. Germline loops: CDR1 PRHDT, CDR2 FYEKMQ (reference sequence). The CDR3 length is 12 residues. DNA for the CDR3: TGTGCCAGCAGCTTCGGTGGCTACGAGCAGTACTTC. Encoded protein: CASSFGGYEQYF. Together with reference TRBV13 and TRBJ2-7, the CDR3 gives the full variable domain: AAGVIQSPRHLIKEKRETATLKCYPIPRHDTVYWYQQGPGQDPQFLISFYEKMQSDKGSIPDRFSAQQFSDYHSELNMSSLELGDSALYFCASSFGGYEQYFGPGTRLTVT.

The chain uses TRBV11-2 and TRBJ2-5; a weak D match, TRBD1 (5 bases). The CDR3 has 14 amino acids. Germline V gives CDR1 SGHAT, CDR2 FQNNGV. Trimming took 2 bases from V and 1 from J, leaving 8 bases between them. Written as DNA, the CDR3 is TGTGCCAGCAGCTTAACCCAGGGCCAAGAGACCCAGTACTTC. It translates to CASSLTQGQETQYF.

The chain is built from TRBV28 and TRBJ1-5, with 10 bases identical to TRBD1. Germline CDR1 and CDR2: MDHEN and SYDVKM. CDR3 length: 14 residues. V dropped 4 bases and J dropped 4; count of bases not matched to a gene: 1. CDR3 sequence: CASSWGQGNQPQHF. The DNA of the CDR3 is TGTGCCAGCAGTTGGGGACAGGGGAATCAGCCCCAGCATTTT.

The chain recombines TRBV6-1 with TRBJ2-7, with D possibly TRBD1 on 5 matching bases. The germline V gene has CDR1 MNHNS and CDR2 SASEGT. V lost 7 bases and J lost 2, with 15 bases in between. CDR3 length: 14 amino acids. CDR3 nucleotide sequence: TGTGCCAGCAAAAAAGGGGTTTCGCCCTACGAGCAGTACTTC. It specifies CASKKGVSPYEQYF.